These 24 T cell receptor beta chains originate from one sample sequenced in a study of blood T cell repertoires in COVID-19. Libraries were prepared by immunoSEQ multiplex PCR; TCRdb keeps only in-frame clonotypes and omits some of them. This sample has 140,000 to 150,000 clones, with roughly four fifths found just once. Source material: PBMCs or T cells enriched from blood (not recorded which). These receptors all stem from a woman aged 45 to 65 with acute COVID-19.

This clone was seen only a few times. J is TRBJ1-6 and V is TRBV4-1; no clear D. Deletions cut 7 bases from V and 3 bases from J, with 16 bases between. Germline loops: CDR1 MGHRA, CDR2 YSYEKL. The CDR3 is 16 amino acids. In DNA, the CDR3 is TGCGCCAGCACCGACGGAGGGAATGACTATAATTCACCCCTCCACTTT. This sequence encodes CASTDGGNDYNSPLHF.

The chain couples TRBV13 to TRBJ2-7; tentatively, D is TRBD2 (6 bases). The CDR3 length is 14 residues. Germline values: CDR1 PRHDT, CDR2 FYEKMQ (reference sequence). V lost 0 bases, J lost 4 bases, and 10 bases lay in between. The CDR3 DNA follows: TGTGCCAGCAGCTTAGGGGCAGGGACTTACGAGCAGTACTTC. Protein product: CASSLGAGTYEQYF. Supplemented by reference TRBV13 and TRBJ2-7, the full variable domain reads AAGVIQSPRHLIKEKRETATLKCYPIPRHDTVYWYQQGPGQDPQFLISFYEKMQSDKGSIPDRFSAQQFSDYHSELNMSSLELGDSALYFCASSLGAGTYEQYFGPGTRLTVT.

The V and J genes are TRBV30 and TRBJ1-1; no firm D call. Looked up from germline, CDR1 is GTSNPN and CDR2 is SVGIG (reference sequence). This CDR3 has 12 amino acids. The CDR3 coding sequence is TGTGCTGGAGGGAGGAGTGGGACTGAAGCTTTCTTT. This codes for CAGGRSGTEAFF.

The chain has TRBV7-2 and TRBJ2-1; 8 bases agree with TRBD2. Looked up from germline, CDR1 is SGHTA and CDR2 is FQGNSA. V was pared by 2 bases and J by 5 bases, with 8 bases of the junction left unmatched. This CDR3 has 16 amino acids. This CDR3 is CASSLFSREDNNEQFF. CDR3 nucleotide sequence: TGTGCCAGCAGCTTATTCTCGCGGGAGGATAACAATGAGCAGTTCTTC.

This clone was seen more than once but under ten times. The genes are TRBV27 and TRBJ1-3, with 9 bases lining up with TRBD1. Losses at the gene ends were 5 bases for V and 4 bases for J; bases not matched to a gene: 6. This CDR3 spans 15 amino acids. Germline CDR1 MNHEY, CDR2 SMNVEV (reference sequence). The CDR3 is CASSRTGVGGNTIYF. CDR3 coding DNA: TGTGCCAGCAGTCGGACAGGGGTTGGCGGAAACACCATATATTTT.

This clone has only one observation. The rearrangement links TRBV19 to TRBJ2-3; the match to TRBD2 covers 8 bases. Germline-derived CDR1 and CDR2 are LNHDA and SQIVND (reference sequence). CDR3 size: 17 residues. V lost 1 base and J lost 4; bases outside the gene matches: 10. The CDR3 reads CASSIVGLAGPADTQYF. In nucleotides, the CDR3 is TGTGCCAGTAGTATAGTTGGGCTAGCGGGCCCCGCAGATACGCAGTATTTT.

Only a few counts were recorded for this clone. The rearrangement joins TRBV6-4 to TRBJ1-1; D call uncertain. CDR1 and CDR2 (germline): MRHNA, SNTAGT. The CDR3 contains 15 residues. V was pared by 2 bases and J by 3 bases, with 13 bases between. CDR3 protein: CASSDRTPGDTEAFF. Here the CDR3 DNA reads TGTGCCAGCAGTGACCGCACACCAGGTGACACTGAAGCTTTCTTT.

The rearrangement joins TRBV7-8 to TRBJ2-5, with 8 bases identical to TRBD1. Unmatched junction bases numbered 3, after V lost 4 bases and J lost 2 bases. The length of the CDR3 is 14 residues. Germline assignment: CDR1 SGHVS and CDR2 FQNEAQ. The CDR3 is CASSSRQGQETQYF. Written as DNA, the CDR3 is TGTGCCAGCAGCTCCCGACAGGGGCAAGAGACCCAGTACTTC.

This sequence joins TRBV2 and TRBJ2-7, with D maybe TRBD1 (6 bases). The germline V gene has CDR1 SNHLY and CDR2 FYNNEI. The V end was cut by 6 bases, the J end by 2 bases, with 11 bases between. CDR3 length: 13 amino acids. In DNA form, the CDR3 reads TGTGCCAGCAGGGAAAGGACAGCCTACGAGCAGTACTTC. Its protein is CASRERTAYEQYF.

V and J are TRBV3-1 (or the pseudogene TRBV3-2) and TRBJ2-7; TRBD2 matches 10 bases. CDR3 length: 16 residues. Trimming at V came to 4 bases and at J to 7 bases, leaving 13 bases not matched to a gene. Germline CDR1 reads LGHDT; CDR2 reads YNNKEL (reference sequence). This CDR3 is CASSPWTSGGSGEQYF. The CDR3, as DNA: TGTGCCAGCAGCCCCTGGACTAGCGGCGGGAGTGGGGAGCAGTACTTC.

V and J are TRBV7-3 and TRBJ2-2; D unclear. Germline-derived CDR1 and CDR2 are SGHTA and FQGTGA. Trimming took 4 bases from V and 8 from J, leaving 8 bases between them. This CDR3 comprises 12 residues. The CDR3 DNA follows: TGTGCCAGCAGCTCCCCTCGTGGGGAGCTGTTTTTT. It yields the protein CASSSPRGELFF.

The chain has TRBV7-9 and TRBJ1-1; 7 bases agree with TRBD1. This CDR3 has 18 residues. With 1 base clipped from V and 3 bases from J, the junction kept 14 bases outside the gene matches. The V gene's germline CDR1 is SEHNR and CDR2 FQNEAQ (reference sequence). The CDR3 sequence: CASSLGWTGGLGDTEAFF. The CDR3 DNA follows: TGTGCCAGCAGCTTAGGATGGACAGGCGGGCTGGGGGACACTGAAGCTTTCTTT. Using reference TRBV7-9 and TRBJ1-1 for the parts outside the CDR3, the full variable domain is DTGVSQNPRHKITKRGQNVTFRCDPISEHNRLYWYRQTLGQGPEFLTYFQNEAQLEKSRLLSDRFSAERPKGSFSTLEIQRTEQGDSAMYLCASSLGWTGGLGDTEAFFGQGTRLTVV.

This chain connects TRBV7-2 to TRBJ1-2; D is uncertain. The CDR3 totals 15 residues. V was clipped by 1 base and J by 2 bases, with 11 bases between them. Germline CDR1 SGHTA, CDR2 FQGNSA. The CDR3 DNA sequence: TGTGCCAGCAGCTTAGGCGGCGATCTGAACTATGGCTACACCTTC. Its protein product is CASSLGGDLNYGYTF. Full variable domain (missing parts from reference TRBV7-2 and TRBJ1-2): GAGVSQSPSNKVTEKGKDVELRCDPISGHTALYWYRQSLGQGLEFLIYFQGNSAPDKSGLPSDRFSAERTGGSVSTLTIQRTQQEDSAVYLCASSLGGDLNYGYTFGSGTRLTVV.

This chain links TRBV28 with TRBJ2-2; perhaps TRBD2 as D (6 bases). CDR1 and CDR2 (germline): MDHEN, SYDVKM. The CDR3 covers 19 residues. V gave up 3 bases and J gave up 3 bases, with 23 bases separating them. The CDR3 sequence is CASSFIYSGGGVDTGELFF. The CDR3 coding sequence is TGTGCCAGCAGTTTTATATATTCGGGTGGAGGGGTGGACACCGGGGAGCTGTTTTTT.

This chain joins TRBV4-3 and TRBJ1-1; D remains unclear. The CDR3 length is 15 residues. Germline V gives CDR1 LGHNA, CDR2 YSLEER. V shed 1 base and J shed 10 bases, with 19 bases lying between them. Written as DNA, the CDR3 is TGCGCCAGCAGCCAAGGCGTGGGGATTGCGGGTGGAGCTTTCTTT. This sequence encodes CASSQGVGIAGGAFF.

The V and J genes are TRBV9 and TRBJ2-7; D remains unclear. From germline, CDR1 is SGDLS and CDR2 YYNGEE. Trimming removed 0 bases from V and 6 bases from J, with 13 bases in between. The CDR3 totals 14 residues. The CDR3, as DNA: TGTGCCAGCAGCGTAGGCAGGTATTATTCCGAGCAGTACTTC. Protein: CASSVGRYYSEQYF.

V gene TRBV9 combines with J gene TRBJ2-7, with 11 nucleotides matching TRBD2. V trimming: 8 bases; J trimming: 5 bases; junction bases outside the gene matches: 18. The CDR3 consists of 17 residues. Germline V gene sequence: CDR1 SGDLS, CDR2 YYNGEE. The CDR3 region is CARPGLAANPQGNEQYF. In nucleotides, the CDR3 is TGTGCCAGGCCGGGACTAGCGGCGAATCCCCAGGGGAACGAGCAGTACTTC.

The chain carries TRBV7-9 and TRBJ2-3; tentatively, D is TRBD1 (5 bases). CDR1 SEHNR and CDR2 FQNEAQ come from the germline V gene (reference sequence). CDR3 length: 14 amino acids. V lost 6 bases and J 6 bases, leaving 16 bases between the germline ends. Here the CDR3 DNA reads TGTGCCAGCAGGTCCACCAGGGTTCCGGATACGCAGTATTTT. This gives the protein CASRSTRVPDTQYF. Variable domain in full (rest from reference TRBV7-9 and TRBJ2-3): DTGVSQNPRHKITKRGQNVTFRCDPISEHNRLYWYRQTLGQGPEFLTYFQNEAQLEKSRLLSDRFSAERPKGSFSTLEIQRTEQGDSAMYLCASRSTRVPDTQYFGPGTRLTVL.

The CDR3 nucleotides are TGTGCCAGCAGCCCTATGCGGGGAAACTATGGCTACACCTTC. Residues: CASSPMRGNYGYTF. The chain employs TRBV7-9 and TRBJ1-2; the D is unclear. Trimming shortened V by 5 bases and J by 2 bases, and 12 bases separated the two germline ends. Germline V gene sequence: CDR1 SEHNR, CDR2 FQNEAQ (reference sequence). The CDR3 runs 14 residues. The variable domain in full, completed from reference TRBV7-9 and TRBJ1-2, reads DTGVSQNPRHKITKRGQNVTFRCDPISEHNRLYWYRQTLGQGPEFLTYFQNEAQLEKSRLLSDRFSAERPKGSFSTLEIQRTEQGDSAMYLCASSPMRGNYGYTFGSGTRLTVV.

This clone showed up just once. Its ends do not fully match the called genes, so a read error is possible. The chain couples TRBV2 to TRBJ2-1; the match to TRBD2 covers 10 bases. The CDR3 extends over 16 amino acids. The germline gives CDR1 SNHLY, CDR2 FYNNEI. The CDR3 loop is CASSKAGTSAYNEQFF. The CDR3 DNA is TGTGCCAGCAGTAAAGCCGGGACTAGCGCCTACAATGAGCAGTTCTTC.

The chain has TRBV29-1 and TRBJ1-2, with D maybe TRBD1 (6 bases). CDR1 is SQVTM and CDR2 is ANQGSEA in the germline V gene. The V and J ends lost 4 bases and 4 bases respectively, with 10 bases between them. This CDR3 spans 12 amino acids. CDR3 sequence reads: CSVGETGYGYTF. CDR3 nucleotide sequence: TGCAGCGTTGGGGAGACAGGCTATGGCTACACCTTC.

The V call is TRBV19, the J call TRBJ2-1; D is unclear. The CDR3 consists of 15 residues. CDR1 is LNHDA, CDR2 SQIVND, per germline (reference sequence). V was clipped by 3 bases and J by 3 bases, with 12 bases between them. The CDR3 here is CASSIYSADYNEQFF. CDR3 bases: TGTGCCAGTAGTATTTATTCCGCAGACTACAATGAGCAGTTCTTC.

The rearrangement joins TRBV3-1 (or the pseudogene TRBV3-2) to TRBJ2-5; D gene unclear. The V gene lost 10 bases and the J gene lost 4 bases, with 28 bases spanning the gap. CDR1 is LGHDT, CDR2 YNNKEL, per germline (reference sequence). The CDR3 spans 17 residues. The CDR3 loop reads CATSKRLSASAIETQYF. In DNA form, the CDR3 reads TGTGCCACCTCCAAAAGATTAAGCGCTAGTGCGATAGAGACCCAGTACTTC.

This clone has only one observation. J is TRBJ2-1 and V is TRBV7-9; 7 positions agree with TRBD2. This CDR3 spans 15 amino acids. The trim removed 4 bases at V and 9 bases at J, leaving 12 bases unmatched. Germline CDR1 SEHNR, CDR2 FQNEAQ (reference sequence). The CDR3 DNA is TGTGCCAGCAGCTACCTGGCGGGAGTCCGTTTTGAGCAGTTCTTC. It encodes CASSYLAGVRFEQFF.